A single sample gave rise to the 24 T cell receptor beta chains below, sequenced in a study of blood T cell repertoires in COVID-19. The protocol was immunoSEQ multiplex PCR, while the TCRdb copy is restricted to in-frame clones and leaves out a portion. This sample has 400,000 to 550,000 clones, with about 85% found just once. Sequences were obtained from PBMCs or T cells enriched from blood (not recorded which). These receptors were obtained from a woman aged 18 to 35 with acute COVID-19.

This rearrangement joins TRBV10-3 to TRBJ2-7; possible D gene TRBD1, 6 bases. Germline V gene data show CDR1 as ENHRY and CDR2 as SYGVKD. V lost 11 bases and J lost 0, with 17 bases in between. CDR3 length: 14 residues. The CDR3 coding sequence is TGTGCCGTGCGCAGGGGCCCGAGCTCCTACGAGCAGTACTTC. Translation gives CAVRRGPSSYEQYF.

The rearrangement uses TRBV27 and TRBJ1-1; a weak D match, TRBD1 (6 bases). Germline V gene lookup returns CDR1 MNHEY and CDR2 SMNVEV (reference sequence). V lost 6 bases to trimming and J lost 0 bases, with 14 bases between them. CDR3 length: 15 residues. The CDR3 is CASSQTGTLNTEAFF. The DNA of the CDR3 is TGTGCCAGCAGCCAAACCGGGACACTGAACACTGAAGCTTTCTTT.

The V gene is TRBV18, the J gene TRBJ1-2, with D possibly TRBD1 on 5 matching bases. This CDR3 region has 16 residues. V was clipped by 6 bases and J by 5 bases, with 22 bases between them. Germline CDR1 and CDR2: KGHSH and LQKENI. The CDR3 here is CASSPRSGAQGYGYTF. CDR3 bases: TGTGCCAGCTCGCCGAGAAGTGGGGCGCAAGGATATGGCTACACCTTC.

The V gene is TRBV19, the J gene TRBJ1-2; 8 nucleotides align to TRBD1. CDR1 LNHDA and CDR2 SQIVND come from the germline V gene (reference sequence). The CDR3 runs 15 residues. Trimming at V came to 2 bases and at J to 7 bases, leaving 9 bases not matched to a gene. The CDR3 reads CASSIITGGIRGYTF. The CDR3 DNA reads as TGTGCCAGTAGTATAATTACAGGGGGAATTCGTGGCTACACCTTC.

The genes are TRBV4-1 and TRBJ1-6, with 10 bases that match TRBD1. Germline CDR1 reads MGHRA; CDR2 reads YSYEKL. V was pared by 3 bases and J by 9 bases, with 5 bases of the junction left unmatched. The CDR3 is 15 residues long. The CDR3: CASSQGQGTSSPLHF. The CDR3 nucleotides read TGCGCCAGCAGCCAGGGACAGGGGACCTCTTCACCCCTCCACTTT.

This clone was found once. The DNA for the CDR3 is TGTGCCAGCAACTTTGGACAGAAGGAGTACGAGCAGTACTTC. Amino acids: CASNFGQKEYEQYF. The chain uses TRBV11-2 and TRBJ2-7; D is perhaps TRBD1 (6 bases). V was shortened by 7 bases and J by 4 bases, with 17 bases between the two germline ends. Germline loops: CDR1 SGHAT, CDR2 FQNNGV. This CDR3 is built from 14 residues.

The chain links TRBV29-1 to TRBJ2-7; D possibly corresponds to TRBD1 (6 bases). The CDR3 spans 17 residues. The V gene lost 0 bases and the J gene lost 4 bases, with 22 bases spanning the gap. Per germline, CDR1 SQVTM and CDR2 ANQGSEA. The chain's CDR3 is CSVEEAGIKGHRYEQYF. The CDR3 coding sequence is TGCAGCGTTGAAGAGGCCGGGATTAAGGGACATCGGTACGAGCAGTACTTC.

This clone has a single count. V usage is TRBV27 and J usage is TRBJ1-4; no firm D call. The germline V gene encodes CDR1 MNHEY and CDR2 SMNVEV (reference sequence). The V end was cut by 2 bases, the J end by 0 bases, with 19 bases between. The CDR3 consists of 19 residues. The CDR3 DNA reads TGTGCCAGCAGTTTACGCGCGAGTACGGTCCTTTCAACTAATGAAAAACTGTTTTTT. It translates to CASSLRASTVLSTNEKLFF.

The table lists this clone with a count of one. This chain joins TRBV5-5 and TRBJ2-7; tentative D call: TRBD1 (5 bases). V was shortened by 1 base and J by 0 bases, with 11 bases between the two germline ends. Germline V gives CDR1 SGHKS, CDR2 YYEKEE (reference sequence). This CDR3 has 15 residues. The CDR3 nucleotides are TGTGCCAGCAGCTTGAACAGGAATCCCTCCTACGAGCAGTACTTC. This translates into CASSLNRNPSYEQYF.

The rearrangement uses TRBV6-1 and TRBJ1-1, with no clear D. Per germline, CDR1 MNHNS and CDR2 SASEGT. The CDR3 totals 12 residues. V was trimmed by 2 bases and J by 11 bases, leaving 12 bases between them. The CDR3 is CASSEYAGRAFF. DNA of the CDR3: TGTGCCAGCAGTGAATACGCGGGGAGGGCTTTCTTT.

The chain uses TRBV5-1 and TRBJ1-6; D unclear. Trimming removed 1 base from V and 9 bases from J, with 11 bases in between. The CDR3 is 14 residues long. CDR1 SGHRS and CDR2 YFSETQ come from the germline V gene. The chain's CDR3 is CASSLMRDGSPLHF. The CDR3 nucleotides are TGCGCCAGCAGCTTGATGAGAGATGGTTCACCCCTCCACTTT.

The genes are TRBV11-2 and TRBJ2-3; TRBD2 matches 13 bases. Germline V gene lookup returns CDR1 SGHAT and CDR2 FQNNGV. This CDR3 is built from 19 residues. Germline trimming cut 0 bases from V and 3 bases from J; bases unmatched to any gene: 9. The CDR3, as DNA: TGTGCCAGCAGCTTAGACCCGGCTACACTAGCGGGGGGGACAGATACGCAGTATTTT. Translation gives CASSLDPATLAGGTDTQYF.

In DNA, the CDR3 is TGTGCCAGCAGTTTCGGACTAGCGGGAGGGTCTGGATACGAGCAGTACTTC. Its protein is CASSFGLAGGSGYEQYF. The chain has TRBV28 and TRBJ2-7, with 15 bases that match TRBD2. The V segment lost 3 bases and the J segment 4 bases; nucleotides outside the gene matches: 7. Germline V gene sequence: CDR1 MDHEN, CDR2 SYDVKM. The CDR3 extends over 17 amino acids.

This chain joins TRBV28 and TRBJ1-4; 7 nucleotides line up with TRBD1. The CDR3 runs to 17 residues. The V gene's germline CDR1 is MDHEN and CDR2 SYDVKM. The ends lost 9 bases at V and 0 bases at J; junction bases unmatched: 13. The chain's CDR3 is CASYSSGTDATNEKLFF. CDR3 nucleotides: TGTGCCAGTTACTCTTCCGGGACAGATGCAACTAATGAAAAACTGTTTTTT.

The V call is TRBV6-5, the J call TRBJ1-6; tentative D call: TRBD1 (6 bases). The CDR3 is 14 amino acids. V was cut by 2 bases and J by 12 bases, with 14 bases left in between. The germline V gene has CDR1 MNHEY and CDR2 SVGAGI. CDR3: CASSYGQGIGPLHF. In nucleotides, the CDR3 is TGTGCCAGCAGTTACGGCCAGGGGATCGGACCCCTCCACTTT.

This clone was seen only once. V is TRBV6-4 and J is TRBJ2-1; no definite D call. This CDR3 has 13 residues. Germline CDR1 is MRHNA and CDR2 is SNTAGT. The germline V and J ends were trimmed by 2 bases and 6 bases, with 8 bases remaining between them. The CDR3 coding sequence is TGTGCCAGCAGTGACGGTAGCCTCAATGAGCAGTTCTTC. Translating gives CASSDGSLNEQFF.

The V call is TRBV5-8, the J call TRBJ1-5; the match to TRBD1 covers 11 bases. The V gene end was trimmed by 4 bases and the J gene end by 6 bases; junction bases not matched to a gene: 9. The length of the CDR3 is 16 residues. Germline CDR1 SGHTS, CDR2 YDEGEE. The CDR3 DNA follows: TGTGCCAGCAGCCGTAGAACCGGGACAGGGGGTCAGCCCCAGCATTTT. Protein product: CASSRRTGTGGQPQHF.

The CDR3 loop reads CSVDTSLGGEQYF. In DNA, the CDR3 is TGCAGCGTTGACACTAGCCTGGGGGGCGAGCAGTACTTC. The J gene is TRBJ2-7, the V gene TRBV29-1, with D perhaps TRBD2 (6 bases). The germline V and J ends were trimmed by 3 bases and 6 bases, with 15 bases remaining between them. CDR1 SQVTM and CDR2 ANQGSEA come from the germline V gene. The CDR3 covers 13 residues.

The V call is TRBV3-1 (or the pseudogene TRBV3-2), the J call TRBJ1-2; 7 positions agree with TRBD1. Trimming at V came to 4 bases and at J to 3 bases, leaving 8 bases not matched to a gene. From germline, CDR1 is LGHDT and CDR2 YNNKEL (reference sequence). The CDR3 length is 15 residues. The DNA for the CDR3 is TGTGCCAGCAGCCCTACTGGGACAGCTCACTATGGCTACACCTTC. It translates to CASSPTGTAHYGYTF.

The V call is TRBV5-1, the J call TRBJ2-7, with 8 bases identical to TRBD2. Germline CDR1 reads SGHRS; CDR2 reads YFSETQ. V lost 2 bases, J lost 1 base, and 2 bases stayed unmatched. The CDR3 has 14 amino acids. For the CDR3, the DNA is TGCGCCAGCAGCTTAGCGGGGGATTCCTACGAGCAGTACTTC. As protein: CASSLAGDSYEQYF.

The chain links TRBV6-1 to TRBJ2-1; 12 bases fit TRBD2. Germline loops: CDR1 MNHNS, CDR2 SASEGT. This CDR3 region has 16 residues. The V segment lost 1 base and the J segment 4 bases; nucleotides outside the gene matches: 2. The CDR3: CASSEVGTSGYNEQFF. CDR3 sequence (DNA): TGTGCCAGCAGTGAAGTCGGGACTAGCGGGTACAATGAGCAGTTCTTC.

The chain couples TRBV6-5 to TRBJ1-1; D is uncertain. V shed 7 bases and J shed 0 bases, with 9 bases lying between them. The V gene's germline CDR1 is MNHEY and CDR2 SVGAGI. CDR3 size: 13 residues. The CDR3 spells CASTDTVNTEAFF. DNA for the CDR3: TGTGCCAGCACCGATACTGTGAACACTGAAGCTTTCTTT.

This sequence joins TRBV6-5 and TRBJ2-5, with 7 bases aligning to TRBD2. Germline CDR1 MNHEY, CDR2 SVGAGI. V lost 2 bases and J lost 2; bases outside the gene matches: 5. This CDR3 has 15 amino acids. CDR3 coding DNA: TGTGCCAGCAGTTACGCTAGCGGAGGACAAGAGACCCAGTACTTC. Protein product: CASSYASGGQETQYF.

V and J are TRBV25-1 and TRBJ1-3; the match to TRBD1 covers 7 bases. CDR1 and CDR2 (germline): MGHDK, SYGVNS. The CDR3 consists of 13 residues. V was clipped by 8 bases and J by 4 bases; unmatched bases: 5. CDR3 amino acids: CASLRTGGNTIYF. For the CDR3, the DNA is TGTGCCAGCCTGCGGACAGGAGGAAACACCATATATTTT.